This T cell receptor (beta chain) stems from a study of Graves' ophthalmopathy and Graves' hyperthyroidism (dated by TCRdb to the late 2010s). Study-wide context: Peripheral blood was collected before any treatment was given, at the time of initial diagnosis. The study used TCR beta repertoire signatures to distinguish Graves' ophthalmopathy from Graves' hyperthyroidism and to predict progression to ophthalmopathy. In total, 135 blood samples were TCR-sequenced: approximately 40 ophthalmopathy, roughly 77 hyperthyroidism and approximately 17 hyperthyroidism-to-ophthalmopathy patients. To explore V-J signatures that separate ophthalmopathy from hyperthyroidism, a discovery set of about 100 patients was enrolled, consisting of roughly 45 with ophthalmopathy and under 65 with stable hyperthyroidism. The independent validation cohort included 18 to 20 hyperthyroidism patients plus 17 patients who later progressed from hyperthyroidism to ophthalmopathy. T-cell repertoires of thyroid tissue and blood were compared in 5 or 6 hyperthyroidism patients. Following sampling, methimazole starting at 30 mg daily was administered to hyperthyroidism patients, and high-dose intravenous methylprednisolone was administered to ophthalmopathy patients. For training and testing, the 100 or so patients in the discovery cohort were randomly divided in a 7:3 ratio.

The paper as a whole reports these results and caveats: Among expanded thyroid clonotypes with frequency above 0.001, most also showed up in blood, which suggests that blood repertoires may reflect the thyroid immune response. The 13-signature model separated ophthalmopathy from stable hyperthyroidism with approximately 85% sensitivity and just under 84% specificity in cross-validation, and 80%/75% in the test set. Sample size was not statistically predetermined, and group allocation was not concealed from the investigators. In validation, the model predicted ophthalmopathy progression with about 71% sensitivity and approximately 75% specificity; more than ten predicted patients were CT-confirmed with GO in a median of about 7.1 months.

Ophthalmopathy patients had moderately to severely active disease, Clinical Activity Score of at least 3, NOSPECS grade of at least 4, and disease duration under 3 months. Patients were excluded if they had other autoimmune diseases, uncontrolled infections, pregnancy or lactation. Clinical symptoms, serum thyroxine, TRAb, thyroid ultrasound and orbital computed tomography were used for diagnosis. Using Ficoll-Paque density gradient centrifugation, PBMCs were isolated from 8.5 to 10 ml of fresh peripheral blood. Trizol reagent was used to extract the total RNA, and its quality was then checked on an Agilent 2100 Bioanalyzer. This clonotype was counted many times. Its antigen remains undetermined. No quality values exist for individual bases; no much larger clone is one base distant. The germline ends are 17 bases apart after V is trimmed by 5 bases and J by 4 bases. CDR1 and CDR2, per the germline V gene, are SGHTA and FQGNSA. The CDR3 covers 15 residues, taking in both the cysteine and the phenylalanine. The read is trimmed to its CDR3 DNA, 45 bases read in frame from base 1.

TCR beta CDR3 regions were amplified from RNA transcripts for repertoire sequencing. HTBI primers and the Qiagen OneStep RT-PCR kit were used in a first-round RT-PCR, which was followed by a second-round multiplex PCR, size selection and purification. The libraries underwent paired-end sequencing with 100 bp reads on an Illumina HiSeq2000. The study's processing was this. SOAPnuke was used to process the reads, removing any read that contained adapters or uncalled bases, had a mean Phred below 15, or lacked an exact match to the constant primer or identifier. COPE v1.2.5 was used to merge high-quality paired reads. Unique nucleotide sequences were defined as clonotypes and aligned to IMGT TRB V, D and J references using MiTCR v1.1. The analysis was limited to V-J combinations with a frequency above 0.0001, which together covered about 99% of the repertoires. For each V-J combination, a TCR clonal expansion and chaos score was defined as the ratio of F50 clonal expansion to chaos observed in the TCRdist matrix. Welch's t-statistics and random forest were used to reduce the features to approximately 13 V-J combinations, which were then used as input to a naive Bayes classifier. Thyroid-blood repertoire similarity was quantified with the Morisita-Horn index. TCRdb itself trimmed the public reads at Q25 with fastp, ran MiXCR and retained productive beta chains. Entries that share a CDR3 protein sequence are merged under the most common genes and DNA. The authors' filters were not applied to this entry. The sample includes roughly 480,000 distinct CDR3 sequences, with under 15% observed a single time. Clones ranked in the top ten supply over 7.5% of the sample.

The clonotype was recovered from a woman in her twenties or thirties with Graves' ophthalmopathy. Donor details come from another sample of the same person, matched by shared clones. The chain uses TRBV7-2 and TRBJ1-1; the D gene is perhaps TRBD1, from 5 matching bases. The sample consisted of blood. The sequenced DNA: TGTGCCAGCAGCCTATTTCAGGGCGGGAGCACTGAAGCTTTCTTT. Its translation is CASSLFQGGSTEAFF.